The subject of this entry is one T cell receptor (beta chain). The sample originates from a study of somatic mutations in cytotoxic T cells in rheumatoid arthritis. As originally analysed: Matches to published virus-specific TCRB sequences were rare among patient CD8+ clones larger than 1%. The method was immunoSEQ multiplex PCR; TCRdb's version includes in-frame clones alone and lacks a portion of them. V and J calls and clone size are those listed in that table; D and trimming were worked out from the DNA. The sample has some 30,000 clones, about 81% seen once; the top ten hold just under 8.5%. Sequencing was carried out using CD8+ T cells sorted from blood. The sequence came from an adult with rheumatoid arthritis.

CDR3 in DNA: TGTGCCTGGAGTGATGGGGCAGGGGGAAATTCACCCCTCCACTTT. Translating gives CAWSDGAGGNSPLHF. This chain joins TRBV30 and TRBJ1-6; 7 bases fit TRBD1. The ends lost 1 base at V and 7 bases at J; junction bases unmatched: 7. There are 15 residues in the CDR3. Germline CDR1 GTSNPN, CDR2 SVGIG (reference sequence).